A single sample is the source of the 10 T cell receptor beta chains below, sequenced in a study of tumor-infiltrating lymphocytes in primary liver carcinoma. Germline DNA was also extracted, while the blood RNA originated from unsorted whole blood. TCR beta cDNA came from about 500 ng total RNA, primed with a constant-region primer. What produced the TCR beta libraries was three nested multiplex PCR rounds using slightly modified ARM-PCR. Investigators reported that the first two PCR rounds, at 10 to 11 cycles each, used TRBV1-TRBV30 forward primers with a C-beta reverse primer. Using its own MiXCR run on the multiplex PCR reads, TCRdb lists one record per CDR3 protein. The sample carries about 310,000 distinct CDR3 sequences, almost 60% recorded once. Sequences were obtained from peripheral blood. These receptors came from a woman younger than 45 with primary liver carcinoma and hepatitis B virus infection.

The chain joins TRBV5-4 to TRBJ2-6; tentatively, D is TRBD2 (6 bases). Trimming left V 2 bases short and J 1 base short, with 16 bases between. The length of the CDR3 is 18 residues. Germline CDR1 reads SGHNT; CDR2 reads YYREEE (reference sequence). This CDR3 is CASSFLAGIGSGANVLTF. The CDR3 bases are TGTGCCAGCAGCTTCCTCGCGGGAATAGGGTCTGGGGCCAACGTCCTGACTTTC.

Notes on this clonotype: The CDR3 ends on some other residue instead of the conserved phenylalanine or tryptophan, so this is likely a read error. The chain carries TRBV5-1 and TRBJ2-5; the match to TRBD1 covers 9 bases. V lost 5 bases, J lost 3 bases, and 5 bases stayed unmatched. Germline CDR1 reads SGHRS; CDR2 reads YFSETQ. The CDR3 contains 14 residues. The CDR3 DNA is TGCGCCAGCAGTTGGGACAGGGTAAAAGAGACCCAGTACTTA. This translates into CASSWDRVKETQYL.

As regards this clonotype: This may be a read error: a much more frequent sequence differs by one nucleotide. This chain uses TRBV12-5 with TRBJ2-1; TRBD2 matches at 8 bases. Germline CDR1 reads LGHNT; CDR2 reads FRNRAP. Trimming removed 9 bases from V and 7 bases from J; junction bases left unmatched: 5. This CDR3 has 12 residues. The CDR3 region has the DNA TGTGCTAGCCGGACTAGCAGAAATGAGCAGTTCTTC. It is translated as CASRTSRNEQFF.

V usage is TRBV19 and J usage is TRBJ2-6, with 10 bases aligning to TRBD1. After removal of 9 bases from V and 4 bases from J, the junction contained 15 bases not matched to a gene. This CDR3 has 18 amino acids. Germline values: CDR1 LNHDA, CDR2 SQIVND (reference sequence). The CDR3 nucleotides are TGTGCCAGCCCCCTTTATTCTGGGACAGGGGCCGGGGCCAACGTCCTGACTTTC. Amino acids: CASPLYSGTGAGANVLTF.

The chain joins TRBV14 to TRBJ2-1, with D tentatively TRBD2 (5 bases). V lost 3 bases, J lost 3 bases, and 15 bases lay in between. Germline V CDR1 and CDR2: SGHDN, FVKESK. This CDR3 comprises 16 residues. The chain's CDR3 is CASSHPPSSYYNEQFF. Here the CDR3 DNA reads TGTGCCAGCAGCCACCCCCCTAGCTCATACTACAATGAGCAGTTCTTC.

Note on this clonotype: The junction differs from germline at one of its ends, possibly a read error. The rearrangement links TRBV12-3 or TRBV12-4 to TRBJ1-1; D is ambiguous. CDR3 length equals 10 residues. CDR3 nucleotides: TGTACCAGCATGGGAACTGAAGCTTTCTTT. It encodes CTSMGTEAFF.

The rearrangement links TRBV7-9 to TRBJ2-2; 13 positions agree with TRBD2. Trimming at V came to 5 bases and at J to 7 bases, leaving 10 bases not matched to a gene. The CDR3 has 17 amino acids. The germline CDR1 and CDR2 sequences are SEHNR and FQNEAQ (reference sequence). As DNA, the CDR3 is TGTGCCAGCAGCGCAACCGGGACTAGCGGGGTATACGGGGAGCTGTTTTTT. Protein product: CASSATGTSGVYGELFF.

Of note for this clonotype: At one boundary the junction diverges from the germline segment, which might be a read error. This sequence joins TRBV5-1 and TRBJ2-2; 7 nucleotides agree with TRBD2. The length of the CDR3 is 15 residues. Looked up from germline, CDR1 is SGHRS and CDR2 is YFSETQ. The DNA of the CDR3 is TGCGCCAGCAGCTATGGCGGGAGTCGTGGCGGGGAGCTGTTATTT. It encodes CASSYGGSRGGELLF.

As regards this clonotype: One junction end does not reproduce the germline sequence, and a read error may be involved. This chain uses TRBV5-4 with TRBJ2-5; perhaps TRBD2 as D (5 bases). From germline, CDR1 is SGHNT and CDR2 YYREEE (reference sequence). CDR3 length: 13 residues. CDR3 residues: CDSSLPAEETQYF. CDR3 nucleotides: TGTGACAGCAGCTTGCCAGCGGAAGAAACCCAGTACTTC.

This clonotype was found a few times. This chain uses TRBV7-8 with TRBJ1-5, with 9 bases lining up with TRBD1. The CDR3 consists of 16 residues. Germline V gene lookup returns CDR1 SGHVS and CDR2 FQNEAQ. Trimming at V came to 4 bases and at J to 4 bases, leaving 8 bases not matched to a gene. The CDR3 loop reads CASSYGTGLRNQPQHF. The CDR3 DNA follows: TGTGCCAGCAGCTATGGGACAGGGTTAAGGAATCAGCCCCAGCATTTT.